The clone carrying this T cell receptor beta chain was recorded many times. What it recognizes is unknown. This record belongs to a study of T cell repertoires in cytomegalovirus infection. With V trimmed by 3 bases and J by 2 bases, 7 bases remained unmatched. Germline V gene data show CDR1 as SGHVS and CDR2 as FQNEAQ. The CDR3 is 16 residues long. TCRdb re-derived calls from the reads in MiXCR, one entry per CDR3 protein. This sample has about 830,000 distinct CDR3 sequences, with roughly 33% found just once. The chain couples TRBV7-8 to TRBJ2-3, with TRBD2 identical over 8 bases. The starting material was cultured CD8+ T cells from PBMCs, obtained from culture after CMV antigen stimulation. The origin of this receptor is a human donor in good health (CMV status not recorded). Some clones in this sample may be carry-over from other donors' samples. DNA of the CDR3: TGTGCCAGCAGCTTCAGGCGGGGGGTTGACACAGATACGCAGTATTTT. Amino acids: CASSFRRGVDTDTQYF. The variable domain in full, completed from reference TRBV7-8 and TRBJ2-3, reads GAGVSQSPRYKVAKRGQDVALRCDPISGHVSLFWYQQALGQGPEFLTYFQNEAQLDKSGLPSDRFFAERPEGSVSTLKIQRTQQEDSAVYLCASSFRRGVDTDTQYFGPGTRLTVL.